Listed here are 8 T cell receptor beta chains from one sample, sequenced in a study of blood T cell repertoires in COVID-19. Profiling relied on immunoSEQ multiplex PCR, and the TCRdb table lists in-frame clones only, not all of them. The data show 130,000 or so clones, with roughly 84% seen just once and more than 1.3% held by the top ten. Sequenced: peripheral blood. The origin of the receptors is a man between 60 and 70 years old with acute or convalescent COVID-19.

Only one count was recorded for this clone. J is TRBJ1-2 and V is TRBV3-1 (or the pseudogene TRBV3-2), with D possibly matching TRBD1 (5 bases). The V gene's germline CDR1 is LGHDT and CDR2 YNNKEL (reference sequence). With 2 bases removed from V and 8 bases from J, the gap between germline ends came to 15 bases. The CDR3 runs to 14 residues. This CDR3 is CASSQFVDSWGYTF. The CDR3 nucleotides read TGTGCCAGCAGCCAATTCGTCGACAGTTGGGGCTACACCTTC.

The CDR3 nucleotides read TGTGCCATCAGTGAGTCTGTCAGCGGGATATTCTTAAGCGAGCAGTACTTC. It specifies CAISESVSGIFLSEQYF. The chain uses TRBV10-3 and TRBJ2-7, with 7 bases lining up with TRBD2. Germline assignment: CDR1 ENHRY and CDR2 SYGVKD. The V gene end was trimmed by 0 bases and the J gene end by 6 bases; junction bases not matched to a gene: 14. CDR3 length: 17 amino acids.

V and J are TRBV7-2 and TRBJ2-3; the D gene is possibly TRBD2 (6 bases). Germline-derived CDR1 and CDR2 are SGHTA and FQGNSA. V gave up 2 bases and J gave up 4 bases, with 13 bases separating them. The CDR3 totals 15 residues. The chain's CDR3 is CASSLPGRTADTQYF. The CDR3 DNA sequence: TGTGCCAGCAGCTTACCCGGGAGAACGGCAGATACGCAGTATTTT. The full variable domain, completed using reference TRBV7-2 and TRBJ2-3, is GAGVSQSPSNKVTEKGKDVELRCDPISGHTALYWYRQSLGQGLEFLIYFQGNSAPDKSGLPSDRFSAERTGGSVSTLTIQRTQQEDSAVYLCASSLPGRTADTQYFGPGTRLTVL.

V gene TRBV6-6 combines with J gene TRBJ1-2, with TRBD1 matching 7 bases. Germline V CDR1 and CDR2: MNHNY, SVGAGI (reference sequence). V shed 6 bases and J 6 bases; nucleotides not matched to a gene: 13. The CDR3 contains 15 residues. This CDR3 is CASSPIHRGENGYTF. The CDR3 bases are TGTGCCAGCAGCCCCATACACAGGGGTGAGAATGGCTACACCTTC.

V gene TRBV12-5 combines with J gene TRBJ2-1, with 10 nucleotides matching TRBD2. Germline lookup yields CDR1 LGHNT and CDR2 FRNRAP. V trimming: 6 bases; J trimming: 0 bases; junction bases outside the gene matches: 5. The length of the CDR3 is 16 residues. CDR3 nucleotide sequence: TGTGCTAGTGGCGCCTCTAGCGGGAGCTCCTACAATGAGCAGTTCTTC. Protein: CASGASSGSSYNEQFF.

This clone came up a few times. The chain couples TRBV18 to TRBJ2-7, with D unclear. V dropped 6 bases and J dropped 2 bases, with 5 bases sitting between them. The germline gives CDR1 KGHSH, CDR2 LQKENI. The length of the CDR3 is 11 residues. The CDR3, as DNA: TGTGCCAGCTCTCTTCCCTACGAGCAGTACTTC. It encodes CASSLPYEQYF.

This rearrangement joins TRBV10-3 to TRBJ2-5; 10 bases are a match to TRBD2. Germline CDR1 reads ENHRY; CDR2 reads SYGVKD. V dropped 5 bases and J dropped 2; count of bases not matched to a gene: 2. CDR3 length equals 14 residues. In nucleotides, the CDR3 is TGTGCCATCAGTAGAGCGGGGGGGCAAGAGACCCAGTACTTC. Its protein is CAISRAGGQETQYF.

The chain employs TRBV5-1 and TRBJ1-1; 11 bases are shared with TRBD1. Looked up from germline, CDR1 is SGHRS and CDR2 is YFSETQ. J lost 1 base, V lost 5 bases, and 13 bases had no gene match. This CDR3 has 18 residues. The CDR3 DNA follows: TGCGCCAGCAGTTGGACCGGGACAGGGGGATCTTCGAACACTGAAGCTTTCTTT. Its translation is CASSWTGTGGSSNTEAFF.